Below, 9 T cell receptor beta chains from the same sample are listed, as sequenced in a study of shared clonotypes between healthy human individuals. The repertoire was sequenced with immunoSEQ multiplex PCR; TCRdb's copy has only in-frame clones and lacks some. Of about a million clones in the sample, 65% to 75% are singletons; the top ten hold around 1.5%. Sequenced input: memory CD4+ T cells sorted from blood. The sample's subset: CD45RA-negative fraction. The source is a man between 18 and 29 years old in good health.

This sequence joins TRBV10-3 and TRBJ2-2; D gene ambiguous. With 0 bases removed from V and 4 bases from J, the gap between germline ends came to 12 bases. Looked up from germline, CDR1 is ENHRY and CDR2 is SYGVKD. This CDR3 is built from 16 residues. The CDR3 DNA reads as TGTGCCATCAGTGAGTCTGGCACGGAGACCACCGGGGAGCTGTTTTTT. Encoded protein: CAISESGTETTGELFF.

V is TRBV5-1 and J is TRBJ1-5, with D unresolved. CDR3 size: 14 residues. The germline V gene has CDR1 SGHRS and CDR2 YFSETQ. Trimming shortened V by 4 bases and J by 2 bases, and 10 bases separated the two germline ends. The CDR3 sequence is CASSRPIGNQPQHF. The CDR3 DNA reads TGCGCCAGCAGCCGGCCCATTGGCAATCAGCCCCAGCATTTT.

This clone has more than one count but fewer than ten. The chain uses TRBV30 and TRBJ1-1; no clear D gene. Trimming removed 5 bases from V and 0 bases from J, with 10 bases in between. The CDR3 runs 13 residues. In germline, CDR1 is GTSNPN, CDR2 SVGIG (reference sequence). CDR3 protein: CAWDRQVNTEAFF. In nucleotides, the CDR3 is TGTGCCTGGGATCGTCAGGTGAACACTGAAGCTTTCTTT.

The rearrangement joins TRBV10-3 to TRBJ2-1, with D perhaps assigned TRBD1 or TRBD2 (5 bases each). There are 15 residues in the CDR3. CDR1 and CDR2 from the germline V gene are ENHRY and SYGVKD. Trimming removed 9 bases at V and 0 bases at J, with 15 bases between. The CDR3, as DNA: TGTGCCATTACCGGGACGGCTAGCTCCTACAATGAGCAGTTCTTC. It yields the protein CAITGTASSYNEQFF.

The genes are TRBV6-6 and TRBJ1-1; no clear D. The germline V gene encodes CDR1 MNHNY and CDR2 SVGAGI (reference sequence). CDR3 size: 11 residues. V was pared by 6 bases and J by 4 bases, with 6 bases between. The CDR3 nucleotides read TGTGCCAGCAGGGGAGTCACTGAAGCTTTCTTT. Residues: CASRGVTEAFF.

The chain uses TRBV19 and TRBJ2-1; D uncertain. V was shortened by 2 bases and J by 4 bases, with 9 bases between the two germline ends. Germline V gives CDR1 LNHDA, CDR2 SQIVND (reference sequence). This CDR3 spans 14 amino acids. Here the CDR3 reads CASSIWTEYNEQFF. The CDR3 DNA follows: TGTGCCAGTAGTATATGGACGGAGTACAATGAGCAGTTCTTC. The whole variable domain, filled in from reference TRBV19 and TRBJ2-1, reads DGGITQSPKYLFRKEGQNVTLSCEQNLNHDAMYWYRQDPGQGLRLIYYSQIVNDFQKGDIAEGYSVSREKKESFPLTVTSAQKNPTAFYLCASSIWTEYNEQFFGPGTRLTVL.

The V call is TRBV28, the J call TRBJ2-1; the match to TRBD1 covers 10 bases. The CDR3 has 15 amino acids. Germline V gives CDR1 MDHEN, CDR2 SYDVKM. V gave up 0 bases and J gave up 5 bases; unmatched junction bases: 1. The CDR3 spells CASSLWGQGNNEQFF. For the CDR3, the DNA is TGTGCCAGCAGTTTATGGGGACAGGGGAACAATGAGCAGTTCTTC.

The rearrangement links TRBV19 to TRBJ1-2; no clear D. Germline CDR1 is LNHDA and CDR2 is SQIVND (reference sequence). The ends were cut back, 5 bases at V and 4 bases at J, with 20 bases in the middle. The CDR3 length is 16 residues. The CDR3 loop is CASSVRGEAAAYGYTF. CDR3 nucleotides: TGTGCCAGTAGTGTCCGCGGGGAGGCCGCGGCCTATGGCTACACCTTC.

V and J are TRBV4-2 and TRBJ1-4; 8 positions match TRBD1. The CDR3 totals 17 residues. With V trimmed by 0 bases and J by 10 bases, 13 bases remained unmatched. Germline CDR1 LGHNA, CDR2 YNFKEQ. CDR3 DNA: TGTGCCAGCAGCCAAGATGACGAGGACAGGGCCAGGGGAAAACTGTTTTTT. It is translated as CASSQDDEDRARGKLFF.